This is a list of T cell receptor beta chains from one sample in a study of OX40 agonist ivuxolimab in advanced cancers. TCRdb keeps only in-frame clones here, not all; method: immunoSEQ multiplex PCR. Altogether 65,000 to 85,000 clones are present, approximately 81% being singletons, with the ten largest covering about 0.76%. This sample comprised CD4+ or CD8+ T cells sorted from blood, obtained in a trial of the OX40 agonist ivuxolimab. Receptors were obtained from an adult with an advanced solid tumor such as melanoma, head and neck, liver or kidney cancer. CDR3s include the opening cysteine and the closing phenylalanine or tryptophan. The order of the fields is J gene, D gene, CDR3 length, clone size, V gene, CDR3 protein, CDR3 DNA. The D gene is left open where the match is weak. Size values are once, few and many counts, or a class for expanded clones, and some rows have none.

>TRBJ1-3|TRBD1|15|once|TRBV7-2
CASSPGQGKGNTIYF
TGTGCCAGCAGCCCCGGACAGGGGAAAGGAAACACCATATATTTT
>TRBJ2-7|-|15|-|TRBV5-1
CASSVWGGTTYEQYF
TGCGCCAGCAGTGTTTGGGGCGGGACGACCTACGAGCAGTACTTC
>TRBJ2-7|TRBD2|15|once|TRBV2
CASQRRSGVSYEQYF
TGTGCCAGCCAAAGGCGAAGCGGGGTTTCATACGAGCAGTACTTC
>TRBJ2-2|-|17|-|TRBV5-4
CASSLLAGRPNTGELFF
TGTGCCAGCAGCTTGCTCGCAGGGAGGCCGAACACCGGGGAGCTGTTTTTT
>TRBJ1-5|-|15|few|TRBV2
CASSLDLGDNQPQHF
TGTGCCAGCAGTTTGGACCTAGGCGACAATCAGCCCCAGCATTTT
>TRBJ2-1|-|16|once|TRBV6-6
CASRILAVSSYNEQFF
TGTGCCAGCAGAATCTTAGCGGTAAGCTCCTACAATGAGCAGTTCTTC
>TRBJ1-5|-|14|once|TRBV6-1
CASSVSRDDQPQHF
TGTGCCAGCAGTGTGTCAAGAGACGATCAGCCCCAGCATTTT
>TRBJ2-4|-|15|-|TRBV11-3
CASSLDGGGRDIQYF
TGTGCCAGCAGCTTAGATGGGGGGGGCCGGGACATTCAGTACTTC
>TRBJ1-3|-|13|few|TRBV6-1
CASSLLGGNTIYF
TGTGCCAGCTCTTTACTGGGAGGAAACACCATATATTTT
>TRBJ2-1|-|16|-|TRBV5-1
CASSLAPRGNYNEQFF
TGCGCCAGCAGCTTGGCTCCGAGGGGGAACTACAATGAGCAGTTCTTC
>TRBJ2-7|-|13|-|TRBV10-2
CACSESEYYEQYF
TGCGCTTGTTCAGAGAGCGAATACTACGAGCAGTACTTC
>TRBJ1-4|TRBD1|15|once|TRBV7-9
CASRSPRDSSEKLFF
TGTGCCAGCAGATCCCCCCGGGACAGCAGTGAAAAACTGTTTTTT
>TRBJ2-2|-|16|few|TRBV4-1
CASSQLGGRAPGELFF
TGCGCCAGCAGCCAATTAGGGGGGAGGGCCCCCGGGGAGCTGTTTTTT
>TRBJ1-1|-|12|-|TRBV25-1
CASRDGNTEAFF
TGTGCCAGCAGGGACGGTAACACTGAAGCTTTCTTT
>TRBJ1-2|-|13|-|TRBV7-9
CATQGQRRRGYTF
TGTGCCACCCAAGGACAGAGAAGACGTGGCTACACCTTC
>TRBJ2-5|TRBD1|11|-|TRBV11-2
CASSLGQVLYF
TGTGCCAGCAGCCTAGGACAGGTTCTGTACTTC
>TRBJ2-7|-|13|-|TRBV7-9
CASSLGGGNEQYF
TGTGCCAGCAGCTTAGGAGGAGGGAACGAGCAGTACTTC
>TRBJ2-1|-|11|-|TRBV20-1
CSANVYNEQFF
TGCAGTGCTAACGTTTACAATGAGCAGTTCTTC
>TRBJ1-1|-|15|once|TRBV11-2
CASSLERGGNTEAFF
TGTGCCAGCAGCTTAGAACGGGGGGGGAACACTGAAGCTTTCTTT
>TRBJ1-1|-|13|-|TRBV5-1
CASSLFGNTEAFF
TGCGCCAGCAGCCTCTTCGGGAACACTGAAGCTTTCTTT
>TRBJ2-1|-|14|-|TRBV5-4
CASQAGSSYNEQFF
TGTGCCAGCCAGGCGGGGTCCTCCTACAATGAGCAGTTCTTC
>TRBJ2-5|TRBD1|14|once|TRBV7-2
CASSVRQGQETQYF
TGTGCCAGCAGCGTGCGACAGGGCCAAGAGACCCAGTACTTC
>TRBJ2-5|TRBD2|17|-|TRBV5-1
CASSLAPGGGTQETQYF
TGCGCCAGCAGCTTGGCCCCCGGGGGGGGTACCCAAGAGACCCAGTACTTC
>TRBJ1-5|-|13|-|TRBV27
CASSFGGNQPQHF
TGTGCCAGCAGTTTTGGAGGGAATCAGCCCCAGCATTTT
>TRBJ1-1|-|16|-|TRBV6-5
CASSYSVGRKNTEAFF
TGTGCCAGCAGTTACTCAGTGGGACGGAAGAACACTGAAGCTTTCTTT
>TRBJ1-1|-|13|few|TRBV7-3
CASGTGRDTEAFF
TGTGCCAGCGGAACAGGACGGGACACTGAAGCTTTCTTT
>TRBJ2-5|TRBD1|16|-|TRBV30
CAWTPDRAQNLETQYF
TGTGCCTGGACTCCGGACAGGGCGCAAAATCTGGAGACCCAGTACTTC
>TRBJ2-3|-|15|-|TRBV29-1
CSARAGKGSTDTQYF
TGCAGCGCTCGGGCCGGGAAAGGGAGCACAGATACGCAGTATTTT
>TRBJ1-5|-|14|-|TRBV19
CASSWGSGNQPQHF
TGTGCCAGTAGTTGGGGTAGCGGCAATCAGCCCCAGCATTTT
>TRBJ1-1|-|14|-|TRBV7-9
CASSPPASNTEAFF
TGTGCCAGCAGCCCTCCGGCCTCGAACACTGAAGCTTTCTTT
>TRBJ1-2|-|13|-|TRBV11-3
CASSVNTNYGYTF
TGTGCCAGCAGTGTAAACACTAACTATGGCTACACCTTC
>TRBJ1-1|TRBD1|15|-|TRBV6-5
CASSYSRTGDTEAFF
TGTGCCAGCAGTTACTCGAGGACAGGGGACACTGAAGCTTTCTTT
>TRBJ1-1|-|9|once|TRBV20-1
CSARVGAFF
TGCAGTGCTAGAGTGGGGGCTTTCTTT
>TRBJ1-1|-|16|-|TRBV29-1
CSVSRDGSSMNTEAFF
TGCAGCGTTTCCCGGGACGGTTCGTCTATGAACACTGAAGCTTTCTTT
>TRBJ2-1|TRBD1|17|-|TRBV5-1
CASSLGASPGQGYEQFF
TGCGCCAGCAGCTTGGGGGCTTCTCCGGGACAGGGCTATGAGCAGTTCTTC
>TRBJ1-4|-|14|-|TRBV30
CASSGGGLNEKLFF
TGTGCCTCAAGTGGGGGTGGCCTGAATGAAAAACTGTTTTTT
>TRBJ1-3|-|15|-|TRBV5-1
CASKGDTNSGNTIYF
TGCGCCAGTAAGGGGGACACCAACTCTGGAAACACCATATATTTT
>TRBJ2-7|-|15|-|TRBV11-1
CASSFQGGPPHEQYF
TGTGCCAGCAGCTTCCAGGGAGGCCCCCCACACGAGCAGTACTTC
>TRBJ2-3|TRBD2|12|-|TRBV7-9
CASSRGEGAQYF
TGTGCCAGCAGCCGTGGGGAGGGTGCGCAGTATTTT
>TRBJ1-5|TRBD1|15|once|TRBV7-4
CASSLTGLCNQPQHF
TGTGCCAGCAGCTTGACAGGGTTGTGCAATCAGCCCCAGCATTTT
>TRBJ1-2|-|16|-|TRBV15
CATSSELMGSDYGYTF
TGTGCCACCAGCAGTGAGTTAATGGGTTCGGACTATGGCTACACCTTC
>TRBJ2-5|TRBD2|16|-|TRBV5-1
CASSIGGLAGQETQYF
TGCGCCAGCAGCATAGGGGGACTAGCGGGCCAAGAGACCCAGTACTTC
>TRBJ2-7|TRBD1|15|-|TRBV19
CASSIGGQGAYEQYF
TGTGCCAGTAGTATTGGCGGACAGGGGGCTTACGAGCAGTACTTC
>TRBJ2-7|-|14|-|TRBV11-3
CASSMRRSSYEQYF
TGTGCCAGCAGCATGAGGCGGAGTTCCTACGAGCAGTACTTC
>TRBJ1-6|-|17|-|TRBV19
CASSINGGTAAYSPLHF
TGTGCCAGTAGTATCAACGGGGGTACAGCGGCTTATTCACCCCTCCACTTT
>TRBJ1-2|-|15|once|TRBV11-2
CASSLDGGLRRGYTF
TGTGCCAGCAGCTTAGATGGGGGCCTGAGGAGGGGCTACACCTTC
>TRBJ2-1|TRBD2|15|-|TRBV6-6
CASSRPAGGYNEQFF
TGTGCCAGCAGCCGCCCAGCGGGGGGTTACAATGAGCAGTTCTTC
>TRBJ2-5|TRBD1|14|few|TRBV15
CATRDSTAQETQYF
TGTGCCACCCGGGACAGCACGGCCCAAGAGACCCAGTACTTC